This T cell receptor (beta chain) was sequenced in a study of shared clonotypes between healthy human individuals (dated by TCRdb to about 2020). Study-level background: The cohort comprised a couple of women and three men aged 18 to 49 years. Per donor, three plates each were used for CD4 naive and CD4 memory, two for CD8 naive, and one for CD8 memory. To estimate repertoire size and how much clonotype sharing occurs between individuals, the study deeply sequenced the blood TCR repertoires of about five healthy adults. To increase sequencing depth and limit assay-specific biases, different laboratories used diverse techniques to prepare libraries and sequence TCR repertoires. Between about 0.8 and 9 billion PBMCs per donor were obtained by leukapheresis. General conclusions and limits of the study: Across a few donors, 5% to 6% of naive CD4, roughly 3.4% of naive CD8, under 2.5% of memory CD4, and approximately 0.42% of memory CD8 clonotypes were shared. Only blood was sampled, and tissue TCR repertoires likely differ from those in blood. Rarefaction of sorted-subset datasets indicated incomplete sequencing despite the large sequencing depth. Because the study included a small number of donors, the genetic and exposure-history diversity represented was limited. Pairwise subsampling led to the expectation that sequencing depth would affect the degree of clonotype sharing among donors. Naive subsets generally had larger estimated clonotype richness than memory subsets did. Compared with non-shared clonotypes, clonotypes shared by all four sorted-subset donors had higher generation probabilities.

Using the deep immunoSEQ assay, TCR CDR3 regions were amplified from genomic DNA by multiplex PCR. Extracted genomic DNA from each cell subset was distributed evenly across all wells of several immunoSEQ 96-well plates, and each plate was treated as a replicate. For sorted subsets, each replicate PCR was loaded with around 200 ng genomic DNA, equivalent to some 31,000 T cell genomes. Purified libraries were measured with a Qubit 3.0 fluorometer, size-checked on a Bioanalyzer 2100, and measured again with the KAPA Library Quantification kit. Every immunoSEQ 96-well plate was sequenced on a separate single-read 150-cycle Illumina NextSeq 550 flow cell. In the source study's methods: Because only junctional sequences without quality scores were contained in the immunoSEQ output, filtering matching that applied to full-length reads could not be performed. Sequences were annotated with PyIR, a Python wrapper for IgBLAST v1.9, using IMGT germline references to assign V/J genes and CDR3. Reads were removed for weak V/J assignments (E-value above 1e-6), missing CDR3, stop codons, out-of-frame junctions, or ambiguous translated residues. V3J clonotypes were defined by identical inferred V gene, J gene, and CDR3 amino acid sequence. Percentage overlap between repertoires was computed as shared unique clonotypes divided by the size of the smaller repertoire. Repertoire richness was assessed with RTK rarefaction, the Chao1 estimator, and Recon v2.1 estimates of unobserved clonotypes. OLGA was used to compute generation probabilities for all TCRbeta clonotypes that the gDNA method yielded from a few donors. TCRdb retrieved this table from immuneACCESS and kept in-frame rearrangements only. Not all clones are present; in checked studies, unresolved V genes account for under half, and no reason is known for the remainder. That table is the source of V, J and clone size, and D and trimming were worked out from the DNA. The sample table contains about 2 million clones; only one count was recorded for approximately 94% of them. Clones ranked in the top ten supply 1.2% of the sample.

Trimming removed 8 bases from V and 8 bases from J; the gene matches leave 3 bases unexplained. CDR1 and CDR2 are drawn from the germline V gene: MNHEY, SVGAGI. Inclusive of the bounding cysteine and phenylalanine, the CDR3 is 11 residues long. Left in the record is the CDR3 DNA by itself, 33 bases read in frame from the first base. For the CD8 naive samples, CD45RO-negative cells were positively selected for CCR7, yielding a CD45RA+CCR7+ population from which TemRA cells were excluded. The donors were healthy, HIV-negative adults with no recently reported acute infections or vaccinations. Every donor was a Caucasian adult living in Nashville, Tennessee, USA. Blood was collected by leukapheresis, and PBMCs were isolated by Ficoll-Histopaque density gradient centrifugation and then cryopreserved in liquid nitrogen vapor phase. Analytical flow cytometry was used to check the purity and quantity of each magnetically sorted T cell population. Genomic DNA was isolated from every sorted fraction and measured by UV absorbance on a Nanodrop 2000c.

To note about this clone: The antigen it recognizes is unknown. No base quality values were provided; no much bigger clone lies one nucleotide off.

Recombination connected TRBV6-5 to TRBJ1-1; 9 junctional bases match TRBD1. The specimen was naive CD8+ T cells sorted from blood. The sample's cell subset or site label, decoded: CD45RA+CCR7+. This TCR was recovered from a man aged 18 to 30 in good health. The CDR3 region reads CASGTGKEAFF. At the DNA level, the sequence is TGTGCCAGCGGGACAGGGAAGGAAGCTTTCTTT.